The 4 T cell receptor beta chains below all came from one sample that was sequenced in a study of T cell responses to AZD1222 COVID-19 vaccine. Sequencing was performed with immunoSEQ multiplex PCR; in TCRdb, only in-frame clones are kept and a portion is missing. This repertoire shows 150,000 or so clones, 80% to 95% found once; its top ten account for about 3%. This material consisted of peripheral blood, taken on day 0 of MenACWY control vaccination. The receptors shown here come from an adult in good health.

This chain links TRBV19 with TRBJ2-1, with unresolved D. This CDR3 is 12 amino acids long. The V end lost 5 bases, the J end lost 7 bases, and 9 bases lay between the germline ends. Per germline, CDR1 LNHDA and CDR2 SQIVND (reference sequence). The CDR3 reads CASSPTLNEQFF. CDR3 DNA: TGTGCCAGTAGTCCAACACTAAATGAGCAGTTCTTC.

CDR3 in amino acids: CASSDRQGLYNEQFF. CDR3 coding DNA: TGCGCCAGCAGCGATCGACAGGGACTATACAATGAGCAGTTCTTC. The chain carries TRBV5-1 and TRBJ2-1; D assignment may be TRBD1 or TRBD2 (7 bases each). The CDR3 runs 15 residues. Germline V lookup: CDR1 SGHRS, CDR2 YFSETQ. Trimming removed 4 bases from V and 4 bases from J, with 15 bases in between.

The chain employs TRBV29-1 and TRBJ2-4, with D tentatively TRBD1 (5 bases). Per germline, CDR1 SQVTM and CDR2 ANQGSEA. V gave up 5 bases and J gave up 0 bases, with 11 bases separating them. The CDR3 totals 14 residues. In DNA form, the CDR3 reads TGCAGCGTTAGGGGAAAACTAGCCAAAAACATTCAGTACTTC. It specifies CSVRGKLAKNIQYF. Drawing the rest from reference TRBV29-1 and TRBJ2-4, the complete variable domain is SAVISQKPSRDICQRGTSLTIQCQVDSQVTMMFWYRQQPGQSLTLIATANQGSEATYESGFVIDKFPISRPNLTFSTLTVSNMSPEDSSIYLCSVRGKLAKNIQYFGAGTRLSVL.

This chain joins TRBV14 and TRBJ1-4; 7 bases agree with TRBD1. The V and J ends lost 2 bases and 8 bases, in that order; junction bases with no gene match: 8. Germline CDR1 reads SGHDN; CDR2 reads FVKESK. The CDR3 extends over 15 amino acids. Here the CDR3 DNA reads TGTGCCAGCAGCCAACGACAGGGTTCGCGAGAAAAACTGTTTTTT. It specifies CASSQRQGSREKLFF.